The 12 T cell receptor beta chains below were found in one sample sequenced in a study of shared clonotypes between healthy human individuals (dated by TCRdb to the early 2020s). The library relied on the immunoSEQ multiplex PCR assay. The table comes from immuneACCESS by way of TCRdb, which keeps in-frame sequences with V and J called. Part of the clones is missing from these tables; in studies checked, under half for an unresolved V gene and the rest for unknown reasons. This sample comprises 2,500,000 or so clones, under 95% of them detected only once. The ten largest clones add up to 0.3% to 0.4% of the sample. Specimen: naive CD4+ T cells from PBMCs. The sample's cell subset or site, from its label and the paper: CD45RA+ positively selected. The receptors were gathered from a man aged 18 to 30 in good health. Some clones in this sample may be carry-over from other donors' samples.

V is TRBV27 and J is TRBJ2-7, with 11 bases identical to TRBD1. This CDR3 comprises 15 residues. Trimming at V came to 5 bases and at J to 6 bases, leaving 9 bases not matched to a gene. Germline V gives CDR1 MNHEY, CDR2 SMNVEV (reference sequence). Written as DNA, the CDR3 is TGTGCCAGCAGTCGGACCGGGACAGGGGGGTTCGAGCAGTACTTC. Its translation: CASSRTGTGGFEQYF.

This sequence joins TRBV7-8 and TRBJ2-2; 7 bases agree with TRBD1. The germline gives CDR1 SGHVS, CDR2 FQNEAQ. V lost 1 base to trimming and J lost 3 bases; unmatched junction nucleotides: 5. CDR3 length: 16 amino acids. CDR3 nucleotides: TGTGCCAGCAGCTTAGTGGGACAGTTAGACACCGGGGAGCTGTTTTTT. Translation gives CASSLVGQLDTGELFF.

The V call is TRBV9, the J call TRBJ2-2; no definite D call. CDR1 SGDLS and CDR2 YYNGEE come from the germline V gene. This CDR3 is 15 amino acids long. Trimming took off 1 base at V and 4 bases at J, with 11 bases between the two ends. In DNA, the CDR3 is TGTGCCAGCAGCGTAATGGGGTCGGCCACCGGGGAGCTGTTTTTT. It is translated as CASSVMGSATGELFF.

J is TRBJ2-7 and V is TRBV28; D ambiguous. Germline CDR1 MDHEN, CDR2 SYDVKM. The CDR3 totals 11 residues. V dropped 4 bases and J dropped 6 bases, with 7 bases sitting between them. The CDR3 spells CASSSSGEQYF. The CDR3 DNA reads TGTGCCAGCAGTTCTTCAGGCGAGCAGTACTTC.

The chain uses TRBV11-2 and TRBJ2-2, with 7 bases identical to TRBD1. Unmatched junction bases numbered 0, after V lost 1 base and J lost 7 bases. The CDR3 totals 13 residues. The germline CDR1 and CDR2 sequences are SGHAT and FQNNGV. The CDR3 here is CASSLAGGGELFF. The CDR3 DNA reads TGTGCCAGCAGCTTAGCAGGGGGCGGGGAGCTGTTTTTT.

This clone was seen only a few times. The gene calls are TRBV19 and TRBJ1-5; no firm D call. Germline assignment: CDR1 LNHDA and CDR2 SQIVND (reference sequence). The CDR3 is 10 amino acids. The V and J ends lost 9 bases and 5 bases respectively, with 5 bases between them. CDR3 sequence reads: CARIHQPQHF. The CDR3 region has the DNA TGTGCCAGGATACATCAGCCCCAGCATTTT.

The gene calls are TRBV7-8 and TRBJ2-5; D call uncertain. The CDR3 is made up of 14 amino acids. Germline V gene data show CDR1 as SGHVS and CDR2 as FQNEAQ. Trimming took 4 bases from V and 4 from J, leaving 13 bases between them. CDR3: CASSYRPRTETQYF. The CDR3 DNA reads TGTGCCAGCAGCTACCGTCCCCGGACAGAGACCCAGTACTTC. Supplemented by reference TRBV7-8 and TRBJ2-5, the full variable domain reads GAGVSQSPRYKVAKRGQDVALRCDPISGHVSLFWYQQALGQGPEFLTYFQNEAQLDKSGLPSDRFFAERPEGSVSTLKIQRTQQEDSAVYLCASSYRPRTETQYFGPGTRLLVL.

This clone was detected only once. The rearrangement joins TRBV5-4 to TRBJ2-7, with 10 bases identical to TRBD1. V lost 0 bases and J lost 3; bases outside the gene matches: 3. The CDR3 runs 15 residues. Germline assignment: CDR1 SGHNT and CDR2 YYREEE (reference sequence). The CDR3 sequence: CASSLVWTGGYEQYF. In DNA form, the CDR3 reads TGTGCCAGCAGCTTGGTATGGACAGGGGGCTACGAGCAGTACTTC.

CDR3 amino acids: CASNIPYQPQHF. The CDR3 DNA reads as TGTGCCAGCAACATACCCTATCAGCCCCAGCATTTT. This rearrangement joins TRBV28 to TRBJ1-5; D remains ambiguous. The V and J ends lost 7 bases and 5 bases respectively, with 9 bases between them. CDR3 length: 12 residues. Germline CDR1 reads MDHEN; CDR2 reads SYDVKM.

J is TRBJ2-5 and V is TRBV7-9, with 10 bases aligning to TRBD1. The J call may be faulty, since TRBJ2-7 better matches the DNA end. The CDR3 consists of 16 residues. In germline, CDR1 is SEHNR, CDR2 FQNEAQ (reference sequence). CDR3 sequence reads: CASSFWGQGLSYEQYF. Here the CDR3 DNA reads TGTGCCAGCAGCTTCTGGGGACAGGGGCTCTCCTACGAGCAGTACTTC.

The genes are TRBV2 and TRBJ2-5, with TRBD2 identical over 14 bases. This CDR3 spans 14 amino acids. The V gene's germline CDR1 is SNHLY and CDR2 FYNNEI. V dropped 4 bases and J dropped 7; count of bases not matched to a gene: 2. CDR3 nucleotides: TGTGCCAGCAGTGGAGGGACTAGCGGGAGGACCCAGTACTTC. Its translation: CASSGGTSGRTQYF.

The chain combines TRBV27 with TRBJ1-2; 10 bases fit TRBD1. Germline CDR1 MNHEY, CDR2 SMNVEV (reference sequence). The CDR3 sequence is 16 residues long. V dropped 3 bases and J dropped 6; count of bases not matched to a gene: 10. CDR3 amino acids: CASSFRHPTGGDGYTF. The CDR3 DNA is TGTGCCAGCAGTTTTCGCCACCCGACAGGGGGCGATGGCTACACCTTC.